This T cell receptor (beta chain) is drawn from a study of blood T cell repertoires in COVID-19. The table lists this clone with a count of one. Assay: immunoSEQ multiplex PCR; the TCRdb copy retains only in-frame clones and omits some. The sample carries about 140,000 clones, around 88% recorded once. Germline assignment: CDR1 SGHTA and CDR2 FQGNSA. The CDR3 runs to 16 residues. V was cut by 2 bases and J by 0 bases, with 11 bases left in between. The sequenced sample was peripheral blood. This TCR derives from a woman aged 60 to 75 with acute or convalescent COVID-19. The chain combines TRBV7-2 with TRBJ1-3; no definite D call. CDR3 region: CASSLNQVGSGNTIYF. CDR3 in DNA: TGTGCCAGCAGCTTAAACCAGGTGGGCTCTGGAAACACCATATATTTT.